The subject of this entry is one T cell receptor beta chain. Its antigen is not yet known. No per-base quality is available; no much larger clone lies one base away. These data originate in a study of blood T cell repertoires in COVID-19 (dated by TCRdb to 2018 to 2020). For context, the study as a whole: Samples covering the acute and convalescent phases of COVID-19 were provided by collaborators in the United States, Italy and Spain. Where available, HLA class I and class II types were taken from metadata supplied by the sample provider and were not determined by assay-based typing. The samples were drawn from two sources: the first 160 participants of the ongoing ImmuneRACE study, and 1,200 or so subjects contributed by 6 global collaborators. A freely available public database, intended as a resource for researchers studying the immune response to SARS-CoV-2, is where the repertoires were released. A de-identified subject ID, COVID-19 status, age in years and sex were almost always included in the sample metadata. Subjects who had been exposed to COVID-19, were actively infected with it, or had recovered from it provided the deeply sampled blood TCRbeta repertoires that made up the dataset. The prospective study material was composed of cDNA or gDNA derived from T cells, B-cell-depleted T cells, or PBMCs. The investigation overall reported the following: How much clinical and demographic metadata was included differed by source and by participant, and the metadata was provided uncurated.

The immunoSEQ Assay, a bias-controlled multiplex PCR, was used to amplify TCRbeta CDR3 regions from genomic DNA. In the source study's methods: The number of nucleated cells in each sample was estimated by amplification of reference gene primers within the assay. To quantify the absolute abundance of each unique TCRbeta CDR3 rearrangement, sequence reads were collapsed and filtered. For each sample, productive Simpson clonality was calculated as the square root of Simpson's diversity index over productive rearrangements. In its TCRdb copy, this immuneACCESS table keeps in-frame sequences only and misses some clones. Where compared with another copy, unresolved V genes explain less than half of these, and the others have no known cause. V and J calls and clone size come straight from that table; D and trimming were deduced from the DNA. The sample table shows around 260,000 clones, and roughly 89% are seen once. The top ten hold about 3% of the sample.

Each collaborating institution followed its own protocols to collect whole blood in K2EDTA tubes. Collaborator samples were shipped for TCRbeta analysis as frozen whole blood, isolated PBMCs, or DNA extracted from either sample type. Measured from the cysteine to the phenylalanine, the CDR3 is 14 residues long. The kept DNA is CDR3 alone, 42 bases in frame from the first base. Germline trimming: 7 bases from V, 6 bases from J; junction bases outside gene matches: 4. The chain employs TRBV23-1 and TRBJ1-6; 9 nucleotides in the junction match TRBD1. TRBV23-1 is flagged as an ORF with uncertain function. The source is a woman aged 30 to 39 with active or convalescent COVID-19. Sequenced material: peripheral blood. The sequenced DNA is TGCGCCAGCACCCCGACAGGGGGTAATTCACCCCTCCACTTT. The encoded protein is CASTPTGGNSPLHF.